This T cell receptor beta chain was sequenced during a study of a mutant IDH1 vaccine in newly diagnosed glioma. Study outcomes and limitations: Pseudoprogression apparently tracked independently of changes in top peripheral T cell clonotypes.

The assay was immunoSEQ multiplex PCR, and TCRdb's table has in-frame clones only and misses some. Here the sample spans tens of thousands of clones, approximately 90% being singletons. Germline V gene data show CDR1 as ENHRY and CDR2 as SYGVKD. Trimming took 8 bases from V and 6 from J; bases not matched to a gene: 6. The CDR3 is made up of 15 amino acids. Documented time point: week 23, last vaccination. A single vaccine dose contained 300 ug of mutant IDH1 20-mer peptide, and topical imiquimod was used with it. Tumors from donors were new WHO grade 3 or 4 IDH1-mutant astrocytomas with ATRX loss. Regarding this clone: No antigen is known for it.

The chain links TRBV10-3 to TRBJ2-1, with 14 positions matching TRBD2. This TCR came from a man aged 50 or older with glioma. The input for sequencing was PBMCs, taken from a glioma patient whose treatment included an IDH1 peptide vaccine. CDR3 in DNA: TGTGCCATCGGAGATGGACTAGCGGGAGGCAATGAGCAGTTCTTC. Translation: CAIGDGLAGGNEQFF.